These T cell receptor beta chains were read from a single sample in a study of blood T cell repertoires in COVID-19. Sequenced by immunoSEQ multiplex PCR; TCRdb stores in-frame clones only, minus some. The sample includes 200,000 to 250,000 clones, over 75% seen only once; the top ten take 3.5%. The sample was PBMCs or T cells enriched from blood (not recorded which). The receptors originated from a woman between 18 and 29 years old in a cohort exposed to, infected with or recovered from COVID-19 (not recorded which). Each CDR3 is given with its conserved first and last residue. Fields, in order: J gene, V gene, D gene, CDR3 protein, CDR3 DNA. A D gene is named only where the DNA matches it firmly.

TRBJ1-2	TRBV19	TRBD1	CASSMWDSTGYTF	TGTGCCAGTAGTATGTGGGACAGTACTGGCTACACCTTC
TRBJ1-6	TRBV6-1	TRBD1	CASSEAGTGRDSPLHF	TGTGCCAGCAGTGAAGCAGGGACAGGGCGGGATTCACCCCTCCACTTT
TRBJ2-5	TRBV6-5	NA	CASREQETQYF	TGTGCCAGCAGGGAGCAAGAGACCCAGTACTTC
TRBJ1-1	TRBV6-5	NA	CASSFLAQPKAFF	TGTGCCAGCAGTTTCCTCGCCCAACCTAAAGCTTTCTTT
TRBJ1-5	TRBV15	TRBD1	CATSRRLHTGVGGNQPQHF	TGTGCCACCAGCAGAAGGTTGCACACAGGGGTCGGAGGCAATCAGCCCCAGCATTTT
TRBJ1-2	TRBV4-2	NA	CASSQEKQVNYGYTF	TGTGCCAGCAGCCAAGAAAAACAGGTTAACTATGGCTACACCTTC
TRBJ1-5	TRBV7-6	TRBD1	CASSSGQRNQPQHF	TGTGCCAGCAGCTCGGGACAGCGAAATCAGCCCCAGCATTTT
TRBJ2-5	TRBV30	NA	CAWSVAPETQYF	TGTGCCTGGAGTGTGGCTCCAGAGACCCAGTACTTC
TRBJ2-7	TRBV30	TRBD2	CAWSGPGLALTQYF	TGTGCCTGGAGTGGACCGGGACTAGCATTAACGCAGTACTTC
TRBJ1-1	TRBV11-2	NA	CASSRGVVRTEAFF	TGTGCCAGCAGCCGCGGGGTGGTTCGGACTGAAGCTTTCTTT
TRBJ2-1	TRBV27	NA	CASSLRALSGPGNYNEQFF	TGTGCCAGCAGTCTACGAGCCCTTAGTGGTCCGGGAAATTACAATGAGCAGTTCTTC
TRBJ1-5	TRBV20-1	TRBD1	CSASGIGTGGYQPQHF	TGCAGTGCTAGTGGAATAGGGACAGGGGGCTATCAGCCCCAGCATTTT
TRBJ1-1	TRBV9	NA	CASSEGPNTEAFF	TGTGCCAGCAGCGAGGGGCCCAACACTGAAGCTTTCTTT
TRBJ2-7	TRBV7-9	NA	CASRGVYEQYF	TGTGCCAGCAGAGGGGTTTACGAGCAGTACTTC
TRBJ1-2	TRBV9	TRBD1	CASSQSRQGDYFSYGYTF	TGTGCCAGCAGCCAGTCTCGACAGGGGGATTACTTCTCCTATGGCTACACCTTC
TRBJ2-3	TRBV6-5	TRBD1	CASTKSGTGVHTQYF	TGTGCCAGTACTAAATCCGGGACAGGGGTGCATACGCAGTATTTT